The 26 T cell receptor beta chains reported below all come from one sample, sequenced in a study of cytomegalovirus exposure and HLA in healthy donors. The primer mix had 60 Vbeta and 13 Jbeta primers. Assay: immunoSEQ multiplex PCR; the TCRdb copy retains only in-frame clones and omits some. The table has roughly 100,000 clones, approximately 71% seen once. Sequencing was performed on PBMCs. The receptors shown here come from a male donor in good health and CMV-seropositive.

V usage is TRBV27 and J usage is TRBJ1-2; a weak D match, TRBD1 (6 bases). Between the trimmed V and J ends, which lost 3 bases and 4 bases, there was a span of 18 bases. Germline V CDR1 and CDR2: MNHEY, SMNVEV (reference sequence). This CDR3 region has 16 residues. The CDR3 nucleotides read TGTGCCAGCAGTTTGACGGGACATGCGTCTCCCTATGGCTACACCTTC. Encoded protein: CASSLTGHASPYGYTF.

The rearrangement links TRBV27 to TRBJ2-3; TRBD2 aligns across 9 bases. The V gene's germline CDR1 is MNHEY and CDR2 SMNVEV (reference sequence). The trim removed 5 bases at V and 1 base at J, leaving 4 bases unmatched. There are 15 residues in the CDR3. CDR3 DNA: TGTGCCAGCAGTCCCCCTAGCGGGGGCACAGATACGCAGTATTTT. This encodes CASSPPSGGTDTQYF.

The chain joins TRBV5-1 to TRBJ2-3; 10 nucleotides align to TRBD2. The CDR3 is made up of 16 amino acids. The V gene's germline CDR1 is SGHRS and CDR2 YFSETQ. Trimming at V came to 6 bases and at J to 0 bases, leaving 7 bases not matched to a gene. DNA of the CDR3: TGCGCCAGCAAGGCGGCTAGCGGGAGAAGCACAGATACGCAGTATTTT. It translates to CASKAASGRSTDTQYF. Based on the CDR3 plus reference TRBV5-1 and TRBJ2-3, the full variable domain is KAGVTQTPRYLIKTRGQQVTLSCSPISGHRSVSWYQQTPGQGLQFLFEYFSETQRNKGNFPGRFSGRQFSNSRSEMNVSTLELGDSALYLCASKAASGRSTDTQYFGPGTRLTVL.

This clone was counted a single time. J is TRBJ1-2 and V is TRBV5-1, with D possibly matching TRBD1 (6 bases). Germline CDR1 reads SGHRS; CDR2 reads YFSETQ. The CDR3 sequence is 15 residues long. The germline V and J ends were trimmed by 2 bases and 4 bases, with 15 bases remaining between them. The CDR3 loop reads CASSFDWGGVYGYTF. The DNA of the CDR3 is TGCGCCAGCAGCTTTGATTGGGGGGGCGTCTATGGCTACACCTTC.

The J gene is TRBJ2-5, the V gene TRBV10-3; TRBD1 aligns across 10 bases. Per the germline V gene, CDR1 is ENHRY and CDR2 is SYGVKD. V lost 6 bases to trimming and J lost 3 bases; unmatched junction nucleotides: 4. This CDR3 comprises 14 residues. The CDR3 loop is CAISWDRGKETQYF. The DNA of the CDR3 is TGTGCCATCAGCTGGGACAGGGGAAAAGAGACCCAGTACTTC.

CDR3 in DNA: TGTGCCAGCAGCGTTCACGGGACAGAGGACTACGAGCAGTACTTC. Translating it yields CASSVHGTEDYEQYF. The chain carries TRBV11-2 and TRBJ2-7, with 7 bases matching TRBD1. The V gene end was trimmed by 5 bases and the J gene end by 3 bases; junction bases not matched to a gene: 10. Germline CDR1 SGHAT, CDR2 FQNNGV. The CDR3 sequence is 15 residues long.

The chain couples TRBV7-2 to TRBJ2-2, with 7 bases matching TRBD1. The CDR3 has 17 amino acids. Losses at the gene ends were 5 bases for V and 3 bases for J; bases not matched to a gene: 12. CDR1 is SGHTA, CDR2 FQGNSA, per germline. CDR3 coding DNA: TGTGCCAGCAGCCTAATCCCGGGACAGCAGTACACCGGGGAGCTGTTTTTT. Translated: CASSLIPGQQYTGELFF. Using reference TRBV7-2 and TRBJ2-2 for the parts outside the CDR3, the full variable domain is GAGVSQSPSNKVTEKGKDVELRCDPISGHTALYWYRQSLGQGLEFLIYFQGNSAPDKSGLPSDRFSAERTGGSVSTLTIQRTQQEDSAVYLCASSLIPGQQYTGELFFGEGSRLTVL.

The genes are TRBV6-5 and TRBJ1-1; D might be TRBD1 (5 bases). The CDR3 runs 13 residues. The V end was cut by 1 base, the J end by 5 bases, with 8 bases between. Germline V CDR1 and CDR2: MNHEY, SVGAGI. The CDR3 is CASSYWGETEAFF. CDR3 in DNA: TGTGCCAGCAGTTACTGGGGGGAAACTGAAGCTTTCTTT.

Comment on this clone: The germline gene is not matched at one end of the junction; a read error may be the cause. The chain combines TRBV5-1 with TRBJ2-6; 7 bases match TRBD1. The CDR3 length is 13 residues. The germline CDR1 and CDR2 sequences are SGHRS and YFSETQ. The CDR3 DNA reads TGCGCCAGCCGAGGGACAGCGGCCAACGGCCTGACTTTC. It translates to CASRGTAANGLTF.

The chain combines TRBV6-5 with TRBJ2-7; D is unclear. V lost 8 bases to trimming and J lost 2 bases, with 10 bases between them. The germline CDR1 and CDR2 sequences are MNHEY and SVGAGI. The length of the CDR3 is 12 residues. CDR3 residues: CASGRRTYEQYF. For the CDR3, the DNA is TGTGCCAGCGGCCGCAGGACCTACGAGCAGTACTTC.

V usage is TRBV6-1 and J usage is TRBJ1-4, with TRBD1 as a possible D gene (5 bases). V dropped 1 base and J dropped 8 bases, with 11 bases sitting between them. This CDR3 spans 14 amino acids. The germline CDR1 and CDR2 sequences are MNHNS and SASEGT. CDR3 sequence (DNA): TGTGCCAGCAGTGAAGGCAGGGTTCCGGAAAAACTGTTTTTT. It encodes CASSEGRVPEKLFF.

V is TRBV11-3 and J is TRBJ2-7; D is unresolved. This CDR3 is 13 amino acids long. Trimming stripped 5 bases from V and 6 bases from J, with 14 bases between. The germline gives CDR1 SGHNT, CDR2 YENEEA. In nucleotides, the CDR3 is TGTGCCAGCAGCCCCGGGTCCCGTCGCGAGCAGTACTTC. It codes for CASSPGSRREQYF.

The chain has TRBV7-9 and TRBJ2-3, with 8 bases that match TRBD1. V dropped 2 bases and J dropped 4; count of bases not matched to a gene: 11. Looked up from germline, CDR1 is SEHNR and CDR2 is FQNEAQ (reference sequence). This CDR3 has 17 residues. CDR3 protein: CASSLNPGGSISDTQYF. The CDR3 DNA is TGTGCCAGCAGCTTAAACCCAGGGGGCTCGATTTCAGATACGCAGTATTTT.

In the case of this clone: Relative to the germline gene, one junction end is altered; a read error may explain this. The chain links TRBV7-9 to TRBJ1-2, with D tentatively TRBD1 (6 bases). There are 11 residues in the CDR3. From germline, CDR1 is SEHNR and CDR2 FQNEAQ (reference sequence). The CDR3 nucleotides are TGTTCCAGCAGCTTAGGGGCAGGGGCCACCTTC. This sequence encodes CSSSLGAGATF.

V gene TRBV5-1 combines with J gene TRBJ2-1, with 11 bases fitting TRBD1. The CDR3 is 15 amino acids. The V gene end was trimmed by 4 bases and the J gene end by 4 bases; junction bases not matched to a gene: 4. From germline, CDR1 is SGHRS and CDR2 YFSETQ. The chain's CDR3 is CASSVGQGAYNEQFF. Here the CDR3 DNA reads TGCGCCAGCAGCGTTGGACAGGGGGCATACAATGAGCAGTTCTTC.

This clone was counted between two and nine times. J is TRBJ1-4 and V is TRBV19; no clear D gene. Per the germline V gene, CDR1 is LNHDA and CDR2 is SQIVND (reference sequence). The CDR3 has 14 amino acids. V lost 7 bases to trimming and J lost 6 bases, with 15 bases between them. The chain's CDR3 is CASMMRAEDEKLFF. CDR3 nucleotide sequence: TGTGCCAGTATGATGCGGGCGGAAGATGAAAAACTGTTTTTT.

The rearrangement uses TRBV10-1 and TRBJ2-2, with TRBD2 identical over 8 bases. The CDR3 spans 15 residues. Germline-derived CDR1 and CDR2 are WNHNN and SYGVQD (reference sequence). V dropped 4 bases and J dropped 0; count of bases not matched to a gene: 1. The CDR3 reads CASSAGLANTGELFF. CDR3 DNA: TGCGCCAGCAGTGCGGGACTAGCGAACACCGGGGAGCTGTTTTTT.

This sequence joins TRBV5-1 and TRBJ2-5, with D unclear. This CDR3 contains 15 residues. Trimming shortened V by 0 bases and J by 1 base, and 10 bases separated the two germline ends. Per the germline V gene, CDR1 is SGHRS and CDR2 is YFSETQ. Written as DNA, the CDR3 is TGCGCCAGCAGCTTGGGGGCAGTCTTCCAAGAGACCCAGTACTTC. Its translation is CASSLGAVFQETQYF. Full variable domain (rest looked up from reference TRBV5-1 and TRBJ2-5): KAGVTQTPRYLIKTRGQQVTLSCSPISGHRSVSWYQQTPGQGLQFLFEYFSETQRNKGNFPGRFSGRQFSNSRSEMNVSTLELGDSALYLCASSLGAVFQETQYFGPGTRLLVL.

The chain uses TRBV4-3 and TRBJ2-5, with D perhaps TRBD1 (8 bases). The DNA matches TRBJ2-7 better at its end, which makes the J call doubtful. CDR3 length: 15 amino acids. The germline CDR1 and CDR2 sequences are LGHNA and YSLEER. This chain's CDR3 is CASSQRTGTIYEQYF. CDR3 bases: TGCGCCAGCAGCCAACGGACAGGGACTATCTACGAGCAGTACTTC.

The chain has TRBV2 and TRBJ2-1; 7 bases fit TRBD1. The V and J ends lost 6 bases and 9 bases, in that order; junction bases with no gene match: 14. The germline gives CDR1 SNHLY, CDR2 FYNNEI. The CDR3 has 15 residues. The CDR3 coding sequence is TGTGCCAGCAGCCTCTCCGGGCAGGGGGTCGGTGAGCAGTTCTTC. It yields the protein CASSLSGQGVGEQFF.

This clone was seen a few times. J is TRBJ2-2 and V is TRBV10-1; the match to TRBD2 covers 8 bases. This CDR3 comprises 16 residues. The junction had 15 bases not matched to a gene; V was cut back by 9 bases and J by 6 bases. The germline gives CDR1 WNHNN, CDR2 SYGVQD (reference sequence). The CDR3 sequence: CASPKVSPAGAGELFF. In DNA form, the CDR3 reads TGCGCCAGTCCGAAGGTTTCTCCAGCGGGAGCCGGGGAGCTGTTTTTT.

The genes are TRBV7-2 and TRBJ2-5, with 7 positions matching TRBD1. Germline V gives CDR1 SGHTA, CDR2 FQGNSA. V lost 0 bases and J lost 6; bases outside the gene matches: 13. CDR3 size: 17 residues. DNA for the CDR3: TGTGCCAGCAGCTTAGCGGGTAGGGGGCGAAATGTAAAGACCCAGTACTTC. Translating gives CASSLAGRGRNVKTQYF.

The genes are TRBV27 and TRBJ1-1; no reliable D call. Trimming cost V 4 bases and J 1 base, with 7 bases left between them. Germline assignment: CDR1 MNHEY and CDR2 SMNVEV (reference sequence). This CDR3 comprises 13 residues. The CDR3 region has the DNA TGTGCCAGCAGTTGGAGGGAGAACACTGAAGCTTTCTTT. This translates into CASSWRENTEAFF.

The CDR3, as DNA: TGCGCCAGCAGGGCAGGACTAGCGGGAGGGGACACCGGGGAGCTGTTTTTT. Residues: CASRAGLAGGDTGELFF. The V gene is TRBV10-2, the J gene TRBJ2-2, with 15 bases matching TRBD2. Trimming took 6 bases from V and 3 from J; bases not matched to a gene: 5. The CDR3 is 17 residues long. Germline V CDR1 and CDR2: WSHSY, SAAADI.

The rearrangement links TRBV7-3 to TRBJ2-1, with TRBD1 identical over 10 bases. The CDR3 is 17 amino acids. V was clipped by 5 bases and J by 5 bases; unmatched bases: 12. Germline V gene lookup returns CDR1 SGHTA and CDR2 FQGTGA. The CDR3 loop is CASSGRTGGRVDNEQFF. As DNA, the CDR3 is TGTGCCAGCAGCGGACGGACAGGGGGGCGGGTGGACAATGAGCAGTTCTTC.

This sequence joins TRBV6-6 and TRBJ2-5; 8 nucleotides agree with TRBD1. Unmatched junction bases numbered 7, after V lost 2 bases and J lost 2 bases. Looked up from germline, CDR1 is MNHNY and CDR2 is SVGAGI (reference sequence). CDR3 size: 16 residues. The CDR3 reads CASSYPLDRGQETQYF. DNA for the CDR3: TGTGCCAGCAGTTACCCACTCGACAGGGGACAAGAGACCCAGTACTTC.